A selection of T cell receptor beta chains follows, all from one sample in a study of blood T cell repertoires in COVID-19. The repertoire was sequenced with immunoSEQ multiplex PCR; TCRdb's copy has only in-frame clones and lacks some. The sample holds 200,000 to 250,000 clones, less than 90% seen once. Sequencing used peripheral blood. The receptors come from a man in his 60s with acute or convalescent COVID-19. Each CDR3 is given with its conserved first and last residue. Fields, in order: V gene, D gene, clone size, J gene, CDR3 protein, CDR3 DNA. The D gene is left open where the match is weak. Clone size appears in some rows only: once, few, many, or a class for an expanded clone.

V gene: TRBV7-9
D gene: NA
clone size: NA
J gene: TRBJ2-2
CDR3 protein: CASSLGAVNTGELFF
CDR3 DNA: TGTGCCAGCAGCTTAGGGGCTGTGAACACCGGGGAGCTGTTTTTT

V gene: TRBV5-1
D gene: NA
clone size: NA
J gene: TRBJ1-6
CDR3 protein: CASSLEPGLNSPLHF
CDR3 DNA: TGCGCCAGCAGCTTGGAACCGGGGTTGAATTCACCCCTCCACTTT

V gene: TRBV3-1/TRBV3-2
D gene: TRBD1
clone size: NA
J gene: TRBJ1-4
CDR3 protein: CASSQESTGGNEKLFF
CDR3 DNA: TGTGCCAGCAGCCAAGAATCCACAGGGGGGAATGAAAAACTGTTTTTT

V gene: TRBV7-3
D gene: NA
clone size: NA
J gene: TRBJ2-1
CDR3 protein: CASSLTIGSSYNEQFF
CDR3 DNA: TGTGCCAGCAGCTTAACAATCGGGAGCTCCTACAATGAGCAGTTCTTC

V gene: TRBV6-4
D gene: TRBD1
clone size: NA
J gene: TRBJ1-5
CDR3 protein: CASSPGGGQPQHF
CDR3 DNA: TGTGCCAGCAGCCCAGGGGGCGGGCAGCCCCAGCATTTT

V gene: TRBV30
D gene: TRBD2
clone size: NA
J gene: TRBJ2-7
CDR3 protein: CAWTLAMDEQYF
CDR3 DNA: TGTGCCTGGACACTAGCGATGGACGAGCAGTACTTC

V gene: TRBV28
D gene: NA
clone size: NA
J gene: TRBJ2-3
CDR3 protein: CASSLFGTITDTQYF
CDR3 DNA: TGTGCCAGCAGTTTATTCGGGACAATCACAGATACGCAGTATTTT

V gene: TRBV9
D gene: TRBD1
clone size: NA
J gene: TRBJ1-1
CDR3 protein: CASSVETGGTEAFF
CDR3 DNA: TGTGCCAGCAGCGTAGAGACAGGGGGCACTGAAGCTTTCTTT

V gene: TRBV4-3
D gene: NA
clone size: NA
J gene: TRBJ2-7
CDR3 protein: CASSQVVVAYEQYF
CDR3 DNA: TGCGCCAGCAGCCAAGTGGTAGTGGCCTACGAGCAGTACTTC

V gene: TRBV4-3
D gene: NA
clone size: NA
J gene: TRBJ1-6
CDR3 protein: CASSQDGGINSPLHF
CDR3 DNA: TGCGCCAGCAGCCAAGACGGAGGGATAAATTCACCCCTCCACTTT

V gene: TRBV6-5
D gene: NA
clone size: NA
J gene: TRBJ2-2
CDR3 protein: CASSPDRGGGELFF
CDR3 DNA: TGTGCCAGCAGCCCAGATAGAGGGGGCGGGGAGCTGTTTTTT

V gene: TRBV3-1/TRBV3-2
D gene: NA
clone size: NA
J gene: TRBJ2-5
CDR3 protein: CASSPSRWGGERETQYF
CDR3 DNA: TGTGCCAGCAGCCCATCCCGGTGGGGAGGCGAGCGAGAGACCCAGTACTTC

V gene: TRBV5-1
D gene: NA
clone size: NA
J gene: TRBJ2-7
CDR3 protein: CASKPRGTLYEQYF
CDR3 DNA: TGCGCCAGCAAACCGAGAGGGACTCTGTACGAGCAGTACTTC

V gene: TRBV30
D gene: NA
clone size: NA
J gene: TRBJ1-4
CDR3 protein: CAWRGREGEKLFF
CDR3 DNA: TGTGCCTGGAGGGGCAGAGAGGGTGAAAAACTGTTTTTT

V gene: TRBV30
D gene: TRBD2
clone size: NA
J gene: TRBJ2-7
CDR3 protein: CAWSPTSRLAGPYEQYF
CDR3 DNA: TGTGCCTGGAGTCCCACAAGTAGACTAGCGGGCCCGTACGAGCAGTACTTC

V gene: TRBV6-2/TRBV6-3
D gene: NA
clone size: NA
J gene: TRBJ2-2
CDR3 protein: CASSPGVADPPGELFF
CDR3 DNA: TGTGCCAGCAGCCCCGGGGTAGCGGACCCCCCCGGGGAGCTGTTTTTT

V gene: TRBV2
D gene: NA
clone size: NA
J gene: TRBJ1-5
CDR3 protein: CASSESGAGPQHF
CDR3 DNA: TGTGCCAGCAGTGAGTCAGGGGCAGGGCCCCAGCATTTT

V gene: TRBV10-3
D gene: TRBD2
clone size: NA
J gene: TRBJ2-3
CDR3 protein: CAISEPSGIADTQYF
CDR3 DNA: TGTGCCATCAGTGAGCCTAGCGGGATAGCAGATACGCAGTATTTT

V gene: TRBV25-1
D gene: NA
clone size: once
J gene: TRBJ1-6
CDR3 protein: CASSETGFRSPLHF
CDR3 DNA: TGTGCCAGCAGTGAAACAGGATTCAGATCACCCCTCCACTTT

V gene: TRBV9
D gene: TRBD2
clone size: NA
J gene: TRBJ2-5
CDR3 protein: CASSGEIRTSGREETQYF
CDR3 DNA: TGTGCCAGCAGCGGAGAGATACGGACTAGCGGGAGGGAAGAGACCCAGTACTTC

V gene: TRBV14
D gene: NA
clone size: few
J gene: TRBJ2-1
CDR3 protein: CASSQLVQNSYNEQFF
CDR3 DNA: TGTGCCAGCAGCCAGCTAGTTCAAAACTCCTACAATGAGCAGTTCTTC

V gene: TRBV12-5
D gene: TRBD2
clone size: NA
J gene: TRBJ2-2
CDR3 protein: CASGLGLAGGLGAGELFF
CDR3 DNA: TGTGCTAGTGGTTTGGGTCTAGCGGGAGGGCTCGGCGCCGGGGAGCTGTTTTTT

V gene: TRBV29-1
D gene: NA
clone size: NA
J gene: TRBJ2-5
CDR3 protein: CSGTDGLQETQYF
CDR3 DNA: TGCAGCGGGACAGACGGATTACAAGAGACCCAGTACTTC

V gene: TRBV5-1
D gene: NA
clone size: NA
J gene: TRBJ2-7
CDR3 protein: CASRESYEQYF
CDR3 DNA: TGCGCCAGCAGAGAGAGTTACGAGCAGTACTTC

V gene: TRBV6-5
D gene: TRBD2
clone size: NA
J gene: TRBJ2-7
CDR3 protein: CASSSRLAGAYEQYF
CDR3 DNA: TGTGCCAGCAGTTCCCGACTAGCGGGAGCCTACGAGCAGTACTTC

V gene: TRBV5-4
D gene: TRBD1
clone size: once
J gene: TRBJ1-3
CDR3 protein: CASRLGTDGNTIYF
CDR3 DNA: TGTGCCAGCAGACTCGGGACAGATGGAAACACCATATATTTT

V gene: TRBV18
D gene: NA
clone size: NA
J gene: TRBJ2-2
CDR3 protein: CASSPLPGTTGELFF
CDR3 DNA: TGTGCCAGCTCACCATTGCCGGGTACCACCGGGGAGCTGTTTTTT